This T cell receptor beta chain comes out of a study of blood T cell repertoires in COVID-19. The overall study: Sources were T cells, B-cell-depleted T cells, or PBMCs; the material itself was cDNA or gDNA.

Sequenced by immunoSEQ multiplex PCR; TCRdb stores in-frame clones only, minus some. The data hold approximately 230,000 clones, with around 90% observed a single time. The CDR3 consists of 17 residues. Sample: PBMCs or T cells enriched from blood (not recorded which). This receptor was identified in a woman aged 45 to 65 with acute COVID-19. V gene TRBV1 combines with J gene TRBJ2-7; TRBD1, the D gene given by the table, was not confirmed from the DNA. TRBV1 is annotated as a pseudogene. The chain's CDR3 is CTSSQDSGRGGESEQYF. The CDR3 coding sequence is TGCACCAGCAGCCAAGACTCCGGAAGGGGTGGGGAAAGCGAGCAGTACTTC.